The source of this T cell receptor beta chain is a study of shared clonotypes between healthy human individuals. The V segment lost 5 bases and the J segment 1 base; nucleotides outside the gene matches: 10. CDR3 size: 16 residues. CDR1 and CDR2 from the germline V gene are LNHDA and SQIVND (reference sequence). Only in-frame clones appear in the TCRdb table, and some are missing; sequencing was by immunoSEQ multiplex PCR. The sample consists of about 1.5 million clones, around 95% of them appearing once. The sequenced sample was naive CD4+ T cells sorted from blood. Stated subset: CD45RA+ positively selected. This receptor was identified in a man under 40 in good health. V usage is TRBV19 and J usage is TRBJ2-7, with TRBD1 identical over 8 bases. CDR3 nucleotide sequence: TGTGCCAGTAGTTCCGTTATACGGGACAGGTCCTACGAGCAGTACTTC. Its protein product is CASSSVIRDRSYEQYF.